The clone carrying this T cell receptor (beta chain) was recorded at least ten times. This record comes from a study of low-dose radiotherapy and immunotherapy resistance in tumors. As for the study in general: In Cohort 2, 1 Gy per fraction was delivered every two weeks, for a total of 13 Gy over 26 weeks.

The ends were cut back, 2 bases at V and 3 bases at J, with 13 bases in the middle. The CDR3 is made up of 16 amino acids. CDR1 MGHRA and CDR2 YSYEKL come from the germline V gene. TRAV and TRBV primers primed cDNA for both TCRalpha and TCRbeta. TCR amplification ran 20 PCR cycles using constant-region and V-primer adapter primers. MiXCR, applied by TCRdb to the reads, yields one record per CDR3 protein. The sample shows 60,000 to 75,000 distinct CDR3 sequences, more than 25% of them seen only once. Time point: before trial treatment. All of the donors were given nivolumab, ipilimumab, aspirin, low-dose cyclophosphamide and low-dose radiotherapy as part of RACIN, a single-arm trial.

Sequenced here: PBMCs, sampled before treatment. V usage is TRBV4-1 and J usage is TRBJ1-4; no firm D call. This sequence was found in a male donor with rectosigmoid adenocarcinoma. The DNA for the CDR3 is TGCGCCAGCAGCCAACCCTACAGTTTTCCTAATGAAAAACTGTTTTTT. Its translation is CASSQPYSFPNEKLFF.